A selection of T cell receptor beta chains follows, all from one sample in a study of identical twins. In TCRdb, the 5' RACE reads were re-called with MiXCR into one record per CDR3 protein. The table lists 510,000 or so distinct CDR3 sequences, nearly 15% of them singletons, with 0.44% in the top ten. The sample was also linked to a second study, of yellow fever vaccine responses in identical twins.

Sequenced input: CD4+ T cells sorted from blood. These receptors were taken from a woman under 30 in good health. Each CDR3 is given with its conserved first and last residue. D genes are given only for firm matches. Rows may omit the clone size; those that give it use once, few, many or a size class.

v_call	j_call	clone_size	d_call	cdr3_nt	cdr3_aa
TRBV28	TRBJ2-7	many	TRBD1	TGTGCCAGCAGTTCTCGGGACAGTTTTTCCTACGAGCAGTACTTC	CASSSRDSFSYEQYF
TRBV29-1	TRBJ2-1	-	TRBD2	TGCAGCGTTGACGGGGGGGGATCCTACAATGAGCAGTTCTTC	CSVDGGGSYNEQFF
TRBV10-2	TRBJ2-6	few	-	TGCGCCAGCAGGAGGGAGGTTCCTGGGGCCAACGTCCTGACTTTC	CASRREVPGANVLTF
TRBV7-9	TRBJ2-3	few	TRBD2	TGTGCCAGCAGCTTAAGCGGGACTAGCGGGACGTATTTT	CASSLSGTSGTYF
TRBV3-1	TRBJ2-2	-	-	TGTGCCAGCAGCCAGAGGGGAGTCAGAGTTAACACCGGGGAGCTGTTTTTT	CASSQRGVRVNTGELFF
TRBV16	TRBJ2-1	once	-	TGTGCCAGCAGCCTAGGGCCTAAAATGTACAATGAGCAGTTCTTC	CASSLGPKMYNEQFF
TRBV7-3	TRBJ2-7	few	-	TGTGCCAGCAGCTTAAGGGCGGGACTCGACTACGAGCAGTACTTC	CASSLRAGLDYEQYF
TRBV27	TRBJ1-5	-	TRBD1	TGTGCCAGCAGTCTTTCACCGCCGGGACAGCTTTTAACCCCTAGCAATCAGCCCCAGCATTTT	CASSLSPPGQLLTPSNQPQHF
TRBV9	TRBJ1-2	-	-	TGTGCCAGCAGCGACTCCAGGCGGTCGCATGGCTACACCTTC	CASSDSRRSHGYTF
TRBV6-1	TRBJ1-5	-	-	TGTGCCAGCACCCCTGGTGGGCGCAATCAGCCCCAGCATTTT	CASTPGGRNQPQHF
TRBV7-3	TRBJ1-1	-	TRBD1	TGTGCCAGCAGCATTACAGGGGGCCCGAACACTGAAGCTTTCTTT	CASSITGGPNTEAFF
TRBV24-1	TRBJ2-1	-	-	TGTGCCACCAGTGACACGCACCCAGGGGTTAGAACGGATGAGCAGTTCTTC	CATSDTHPGVRTDEQFF
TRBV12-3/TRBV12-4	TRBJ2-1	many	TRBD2	TGTGCCAGCAGTCCCAGGACTAGCCCCTACAATGAGCAGTTCTTC	CASSPRTSPYNEQFF
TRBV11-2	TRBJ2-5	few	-	TGTGCCAGCAGCTTCGGGACTCAGCAAGAGACCCAGTACTTC	CASSFGTQQETQYF
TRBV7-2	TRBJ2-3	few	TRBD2	TGTGCCAGCACCCCCCGGACTAGCGGGGCAGATACGCAGTATTTT	CASTPRTSGADTQYF
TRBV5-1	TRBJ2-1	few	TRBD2	TGCGCCAGCAGCTCCACTAGCGGGGGGGCTTGGAATGAGCAGTTCTTC	CASSSTSGGAWNEQFF
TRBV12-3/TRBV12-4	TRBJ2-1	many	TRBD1	TGTGCCAGCACAACAACGGGAAAGGGGGCGAATGAGCAGTTCTTC	CASTTTGKGANEQFF
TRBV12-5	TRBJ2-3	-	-	TGTGCTAGTGGTGCCCCGGCGGATACGCAGTATTTT	CASGAPADTQYF
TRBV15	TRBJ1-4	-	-	TGTGCCACCAGCAGACCCGGGGGAAGAAATGAAAAACTGTTTTTT	CATSRPGGRNEKLFF
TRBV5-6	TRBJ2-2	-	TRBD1	TGTGCCAGCAGCTTTCTAGGACAGGGACGAATGAACACCTGGGAGCTGTTTTTT	CASSFLGQGRMNTWELFF
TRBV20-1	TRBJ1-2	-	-	TGCAGTGCTAGAGGCACAGGGCTCCATGGCTACACCTTC	CSARGTGLHGYTF
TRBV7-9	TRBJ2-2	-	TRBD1	TGTGCCAGCAGCTTAGCCAGAGGACAGGGGGCCACCGGGGAGCTGTTTTTT	CASSLARGQGATGELFF
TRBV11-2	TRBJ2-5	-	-	TGTGCCAGTGGGAATACGGGAGAAACCAAAGAGACCCAGTACTTC	CASGNTGETKETQYF
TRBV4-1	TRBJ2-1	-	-	TGCGCCAGCAGCCAGAGTTTCACCCGATACAATGAGCAGTTCTTC	CASSQSFTRYNEQFF
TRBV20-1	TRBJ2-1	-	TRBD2	TGCAGTGCTAGAGATTTTGCGGGAGCCTACAATGAGCAGTTCTTC	CSARDFAGAYNEQFF
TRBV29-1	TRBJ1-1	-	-	TGCAGCGGAGGGGACTTAAACACTGAAGCTTTCTTT	CSGGDLNTEAFF